Here is one TCR beta chain with its context. The table came from immunoSEQ multiplex PCR; TCRdb's copy has only in-frame clones and leaves some out. The sample gives approximately 92,000 clones, over 80% of which show up once; approximately 2% is in the top ten. V gave up 0 bases and J gave up 4 bases, with 13 bases separating them. This CDR3 has 15 residues. Looked up from germline, CDR1 is SGHAT and CDR2 is FQNNGV. This sample is part of a study of blood T cell repertoires in COVID-19. In the study overall: Sites across the United States, Italy and Spain contributed samples from acute and convalescent COVID-19.

The V and J genes are TRBV11-2 and TRBJ2-7; tentatively, D is TRBD2 (6 bases). The source of this sequence is a man between 65 and 85 years old with active or convalescent COVID-19. Sequenced input: peripheral blood. The CDR3 loop is CASSLDLAGLYEQYF. CDR3 coding DNA: TGTGCCAGCAGCTTAGATCTGGCGGGACTTTACGAGCAGTACTTC.